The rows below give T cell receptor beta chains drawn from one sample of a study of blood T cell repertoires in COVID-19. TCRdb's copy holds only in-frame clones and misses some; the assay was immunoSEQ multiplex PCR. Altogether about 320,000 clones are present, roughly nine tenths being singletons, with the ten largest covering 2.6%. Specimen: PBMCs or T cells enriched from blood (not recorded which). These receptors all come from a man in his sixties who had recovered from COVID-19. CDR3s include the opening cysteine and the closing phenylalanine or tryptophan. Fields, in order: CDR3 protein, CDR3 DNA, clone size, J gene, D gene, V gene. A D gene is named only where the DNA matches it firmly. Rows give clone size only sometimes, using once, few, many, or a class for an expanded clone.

CDR3aa: CASTPFGGSGYTF; CDR3nt: TGTGCCAGCACCCCCTTCGGGGGGTCCGGCTACACCTTC; abundance: -; j_gene: TRBJ1-2; d_gene: -; v_gene: TRBV5-4
CDR3aa: CASSLAAGRYNEQFF; CDR3nt: TGTGCCAGCAGCTTGGCGGCGGGACGCTACAATGAGCAGTTCTTC; abundance: -; j_gene: TRBJ2-1; d_gene: -; v_gene: TRBV7-9
CDR3aa: CASSLPGQGPSGANVLTF; CDR3nt: TGTGCCAGCAGCCTACCGGGACAGGGACCTTCTGGGGCCAACGTCCTGACTTTC; abundance: few; j_gene: TRBJ2-6; d_gene: TRBD1; v_gene: TRBV7-9
CDR3aa: CASSLTGAETQYF; CDR3nt: TGTGCCAGCAGCTTGACAGGGGCCGAGACCCAGTACTTC; abundance: -; j_gene: TRBJ2-5; d_gene: TRBD1; v_gene: TRBV7-2
CDR3aa: CASRGSGQGSNQPQHF; CDR3nt: TGTGCCAGCAGAGGTTCCGGACAGGGTAGCAATCAGCCCCAGCATTTT; abundance: -; j_gene: TRBJ1-5; d_gene: TRBD1; v_gene: TRBV5-5
CDR3aa: CASSSIRGLAGEKETQYF; CDR3nt: TGTGCCAGCAGTTCAATCCGGGGGCTAGCGGGAGAAAAAGAGACCCAGTACTTC; abundance: -; j_gene: TRBJ2-5; d_gene: TRBD2; v_gene: TRBV2
CDR3aa: CASSLAGTNEKLFF; CDR3nt: TGCGCCAGCAGCTTGGCCGGGACTAATGAAAAACTGTTTTTT; abundance: -; j_gene: TRBJ1-4; d_gene: -; v_gene: TRBV5-1
CDR3aa: CASSEDPTGNYGYTF; CDR3nt: TGTGCCAGCAGTGAAGATCCGACAGGGAACTATGGCTACACCTTC; abundance: -; j_gene: TRBJ1-2; d_gene: TRBD1; v_gene: TRBV2
CDR3aa: CASSPRWSSGDGEQFF; CDR3nt: TGTGCCAGCTCACCACGCTGGTCTTCAGGGGATGGTGAGCAGTTCTTC; abundance: -; j_gene: TRBJ2-1; d_gene: -; v_gene: TRBV18
CDR3aa: CASTTGLAGVNRGTDTQYF; CDR3nt: TGCGCCAGCACCACCGGACTAGCGGGAGTCAACCGGGGCACAGATACGCAGTATTTT; abundance: -; j_gene: TRBJ2-3; d_gene: TRBD2; v_gene: TRBV5-1
CDR3aa: CASSLQGTETQYF; CDR3nt: TGTGCCAGCAGCCTACAGGGGACGGAGACCCAGTACTTC; abundance: once; j_gene: TRBJ2-5; d_gene: TRBD1; v_gene: TRBV27
CDR3aa: CASNNLGADRGPYEQYF; CDR3nt: TGTGCCAGTAACAATCTTGGGGCTGACAGGGGGCCCTACGAGCAGTACTTC; abundance: -; j_gene: TRBJ2-7; d_gene: TRBD1; v_gene: TRBV19
CDR3aa: CAWSNSYLFGTNEKLFF; CDR3nt: TGTGCCTGGAGTAACTCATACCTGTTTGGAACTAATGAAAAACTGTTTTTT; abundance: -; j_gene: TRBJ1-4; d_gene: -; v_gene: TRBV30
CDR3aa: CASSQLRGFYGYTF; CDR3nt: TGTGCCAGCAGCCAACTCAGGGGCTTCTATGGCTACACCTTC; abundance: -; j_gene: TRBJ1-2; d_gene: -; v_gene: TRBV3-1/TRBV3-2
CDR3aa: CASSRDRGGPASGNTIYF; CDR3nt: TGTGCCAGCAGTCGGGACAGGGGGGGACCAGCCTCTGGAAACACCATATATTTT; abundance: -; j_gene: TRBJ1-3; d_gene: TRBD1; v_gene: TRBV2
CDR3aa: CASSETVLNQPQHF; CDR3nt: TGTGCCAGCAGTGAAACGGTCCTCAATCAGCCCCAGCATTTT; abundance: once; j_gene: TRBJ1-5; d_gene: -; v_gene: TRBV6-1
CDR3aa: CASSIGGQTYEQYF; CDR3nt: TGTGCCAGTAGTATTGGCGGACAGACCTACGAGCAGTACTTC; abundance: -; j_gene: TRBJ2-7; d_gene: -; v_gene: TRBV19
CDR3aa: CASSLLQGGRGNEQFF; CDR3nt: TGTGCCAGCAGCTTACTCCAAGGCGGGAGAGGCAATGAGCAGTTCTTC; abundance: -; j_gene: TRBJ2-1; d_gene: TRBD2; v_gene: TRBV11-2
CDR3aa: CASSEIPSTDTQYF; CDR3nt: TGCGCCAGCAGCGAGATTCCTAGCACAGATACGCAGTATTTT; abundance: -; j_gene: TRBJ2-3; d_gene: -; v_gene: TRBV5-1
CDR3aa: CASSENRGGYTF; CDR3nt: TGTGCCAGCAGTGAAAACAGGGGCGGCTACACCTTC; abundance: -; j_gene: TRBJ1-2; d_gene: TRBD1; v_gene: TRBV2
CDR3aa: CASSPPLSSGSKGHNEQFF; CDR3nt: TGTGCCAGCAGCCCCCCCTTGTCTAGCGGGTCCAAGGGCCATAATGAGCAGTTCTTC; abundance: -; j_gene: TRBJ2-1; d_gene: TRBD2; v_gene: TRBV3-1/TRBV3-2
CDR3aa: CASSLRPGTNEKLFF; CDR3nt: TGCGCCAGCAGCCTACGCCCGGGGACTAATGAAAAACTGTTTTTT; abundance: -; j_gene: TRBJ1-4; d_gene: -; v_gene: TRBV5-1
CDR3aa: CASSEASPGLAFDTGELFF; CDR3nt: TGTGCCAGCAGTGAAGCTTCACCGGGACTAGCCTTCGACACCGGGGAGCTGTTTTTT; abundance: -; j_gene: TRBJ2-2; d_gene: TRBD2; v_gene: TRBV2
CDR3aa: CAISAGQGFDYGYTF; CDR3nt: TGTGCCATCAGTGCGGGACAGGGATTCGACTATGGCTACACCTTC; abundance: -; j_gene: TRBJ1-2; d_gene: TRBD1; v_gene: TRBV10-3
CDR3aa: CASSPQDNQPQHF; CDR3nt: TGTGCCAGCAGCCCACAAGACAATCAGCCCCAGCATTTT; abundance: -; j_gene: TRBJ1-5; d_gene: -; v_gene: TRBV7-6
CDR3aa: CASSQNRGELLGSYEQYF; CDR3nt: TGTGCCAGCAGCCAGAACAGGGGGGAGCTTCTTGGGTCCTACGAGCAGTACTTC; abundance: -; j_gene: TRBJ2-7; d_gene: TRBD1; v_gene: TRBV14
CDR3aa: CASSPAGTGSYGYTF; CDR3nt: TGTGCCAGCAGCCCCGCCGGGACAGGGAGCTATGGCTACACCTTC; abundance: -; j_gene: TRBJ1-2; d_gene: TRBD1; v_gene: TRBV11-2
CDR3aa: CASSPSLLQGLERNTEAFF; CDR3nt: TGTGCCAGCTCACCCTCCTTACTACAGGGGCTGGAGAGGAACACTGAAGCTTTCTTT; abundance: once; j_gene: TRBJ1-1; d_gene: TRBD1; v_gene: TRBV18
CDR3aa: CASSFLPTGRNTEAFF; CDR3nt: TGTGCCAGCAGCTTTCTACCTACAGGGAGGAACACTGAAGCTTTCTTT; abundance: -; j_gene: TRBJ1-1; d_gene: -; v_gene: TRBV7-8
CDR3aa: CASSYFRDRGHEQYF; CDR3nt: TGTGCCAGCAGTTACTTCCGGGACAGGGGCCACGAGCAGTACTTC; abundance: -; j_gene: TRBJ2-7; d_gene: TRBD1; v_gene: TRBV6-5
CDR3aa: CASSLTGANAEELFF; CDR3nt: TGTGCCAGCAGCTTGACAGGGGCGAACGCGGAGGAGCTGTTTTTT; abundance: few; j_gene: TRBJ2-2; d_gene: TRBD1; v_gene: TRBV5-4
CDR3aa: CASSSIGGVGNTIYF; CDR3nt: TGTGCCAGCAGCTCAATAGGGGGCGTAGGAAACACCATATATTTT; abundance: -; j_gene: TRBJ1-3; d_gene: TRBD1; v_gene: TRBV7-8
CDR3aa: CASSYSWTRGAEAFF; CDR3nt: TGTGCCAGCAGTTACTCATGGACTCGGGGAGCTGAAGCTTTCTTT; abundance: -; j_gene: TRBJ1-1; d_gene: -; v_gene: TRBV6-5
CDR3aa: CASSIVSSGEQPQHF; CDR3nt: TGTGCCAGTAGTATTGTAAGTTCGGGGGAGCAGCCCCAGCATTTT; abundance: -; j_gene: TRBJ1-5; d_gene: -; v_gene: TRBV19
CDR3aa: CASSQEVLASPHSGANVLTF; CDR3nt: TGTGCCAGCAGCCAAGAAGTATTAGCATCTCCCCACTCTGGGGCCAACGTCCTGACTTTC; abundance: -; j_gene: TRBJ2-6; d_gene: -; v_gene: TRBV4-2
CDR3aa: CASRALQGHYGYTF; CDR3nt: TGTGCCAGCAGAGCCCTACAGGGGCACTATGGCTACACCTTC; abundance: -; j_gene: TRBJ1-2; d_gene: TRBD1; v_gene: TRBV2
CDR3aa: CASSTQGGNQPQHF; CDR3nt: TGTGCCAGCAGCACACAGGGTGGCAATCAGCCCCAGCATTTT; abundance: -; j_gene: TRBJ1-5; d_gene: -; v_gene: TRBV9
CDR3aa: CASSLLAGDGGELFF; CDR3nt: TGTGCCAGCAGCCTACTAGCGGGGGATGGCGGGGAGCTGTTTTTT; abundance: -; j_gene: TRBJ2-2; d_gene: TRBD2; v_gene: TRBV7-2
CDR3aa: CASSRTGRTRGNTEAFF; CDR3nt: TGCGCCAGCAGCCGCACAGGGCGGACCAGGGGGAACACTGAAGCTTTCTTT; abundance: -; j_gene: TRBJ1-1; d_gene: -; v_gene: TRBV4-1
CDR3aa: CASTPFHIRTGELFF; CDR3nt: TGTGCTAGCACCCCTTTCCACATTCGCACCGGGGAGCTGTTTTTT; abundance: -; j_gene: TRBJ2-2; d_gene: -; v_gene: TRBV7-7
CDR3aa: CASSTGTANTEAFF; CDR3nt: TGTGCCAGCAGCACCGGGACAGCAAACACTGAAGCTTTCTTT; abundance: -; j_gene: TRBJ1-1; d_gene: TRBD1; v_gene: TRBV9
CDR3aa: CASSRSGTGNYGYTF; CDR3nt: TGTGCCAGCAGCCGATCGGGTACAGGGAACTATGGCTACACCTTC; abundance: -; j_gene: TRBJ1-2; d_gene: -; v_gene: TRBV7-9
CDR3aa: CASSLLPGQTNSNYGYTF; CDR3nt: TGTGCCAGCTCTCTATTACCGGGACAGACCAATTCTAACTATGGCTACACCTTC; abundance: -; j_gene: TRBJ1-2; d_gene: TRBD1; v_gene: TRBV18
CDR3aa: CASSLRQMNTEAFF; CDR3nt: TGTGCCAGCAGTCTACGACAAATGAACACTGAAGCTTTCTTT; abundance: -; j_gene: TRBJ1-1; d_gene: -; v_gene: TRBV6-5
CDR3aa: CASSGPGRGGPGELFF; CDR3nt: TGTGCCAGCAGCGGCCCGGGACGGGGGGGACCCGGGGAGCTGTTTTTT; abundance: -; j_gene: TRBJ2-2; d_gene: TRBD2; v_gene: TRBV5-4
CDR3aa: CASSHGIMSGLGYGYTF; CDR3nt: TGTGCCAGCAGCCATGGCATCATGTCAGGGCTGGGCTATGGCTACACCTTC; abundance: -; j_gene: TRBJ1-2; d_gene: -; v_gene: TRBV3-1/TRBV3-2